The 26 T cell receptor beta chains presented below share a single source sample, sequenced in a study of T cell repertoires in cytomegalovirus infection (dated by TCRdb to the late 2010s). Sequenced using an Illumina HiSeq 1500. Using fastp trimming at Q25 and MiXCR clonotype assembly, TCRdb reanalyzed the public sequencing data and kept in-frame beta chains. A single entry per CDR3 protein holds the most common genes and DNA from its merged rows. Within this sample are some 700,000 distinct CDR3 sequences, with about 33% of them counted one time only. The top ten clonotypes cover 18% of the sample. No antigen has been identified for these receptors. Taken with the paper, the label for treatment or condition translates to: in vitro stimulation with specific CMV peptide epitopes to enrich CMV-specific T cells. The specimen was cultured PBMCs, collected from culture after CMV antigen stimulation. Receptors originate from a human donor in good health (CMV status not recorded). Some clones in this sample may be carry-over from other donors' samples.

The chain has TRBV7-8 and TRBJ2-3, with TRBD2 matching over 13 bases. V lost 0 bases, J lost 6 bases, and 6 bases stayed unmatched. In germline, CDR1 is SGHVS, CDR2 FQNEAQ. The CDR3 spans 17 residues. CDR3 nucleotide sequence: TGTGCCAGCAGCTTAGCGACTAGCGGGGGGTATAGGGATACGCAGTATTTT. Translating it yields CASSLATSGGYRDTQYF.

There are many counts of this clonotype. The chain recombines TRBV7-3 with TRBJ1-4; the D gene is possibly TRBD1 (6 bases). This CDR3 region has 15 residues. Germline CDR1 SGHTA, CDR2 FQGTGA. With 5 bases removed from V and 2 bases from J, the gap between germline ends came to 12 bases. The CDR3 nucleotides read TGTGCCAGCAGCCCCGGGGGGGCCACTAATGAAAAACTGTTTTTT. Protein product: CASSPGGATNEKLFF.

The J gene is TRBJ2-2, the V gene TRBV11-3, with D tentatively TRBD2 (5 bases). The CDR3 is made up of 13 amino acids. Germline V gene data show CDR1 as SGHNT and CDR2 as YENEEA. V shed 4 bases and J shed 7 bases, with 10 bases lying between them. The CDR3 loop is CASSWESGGELFF. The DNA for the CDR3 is TGTGCCAGCAGCTGGGAAAGCGGCGGGGAGCTGTTTTTT. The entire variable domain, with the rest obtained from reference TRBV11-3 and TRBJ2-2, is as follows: EAGVVQSPRYKIIEKKQPVAFWCNPISGHNTLYWYLQNLGQGPELLIRYENEEAVDDSQLPKDRFSAERLKGVDSTLKIQPAELGDSAVYLCASSWESGGELFFGEGSRLTVL.

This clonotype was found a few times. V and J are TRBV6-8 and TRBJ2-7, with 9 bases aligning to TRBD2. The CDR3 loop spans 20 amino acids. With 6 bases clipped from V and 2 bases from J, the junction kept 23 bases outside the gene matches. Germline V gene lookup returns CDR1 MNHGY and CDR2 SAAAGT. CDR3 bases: TGTGCCAGCAGCCCTTCTTACGCGGCTAGCGGGGAGAGAGGGCCCTACGAGCAGTACTTC. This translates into CASSPSYAASGERGPYEQYF.

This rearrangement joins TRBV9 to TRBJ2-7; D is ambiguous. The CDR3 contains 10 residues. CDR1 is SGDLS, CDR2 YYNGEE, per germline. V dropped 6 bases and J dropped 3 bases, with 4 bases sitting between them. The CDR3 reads CASNRYEQYF. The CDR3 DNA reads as TGTGCCAGCAACCGCTACGAGCAGTACTTC. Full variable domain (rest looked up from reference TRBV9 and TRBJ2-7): DSGVTQTPKHLITATGQRVTLRCSPRSGDLSVYWYQQSLDQGLQFLIQYYNGEERAKGNILERFSAQQFPDLHSELNLSSLELGDSALYFCASNRYEQYFGPGTRLTVT.

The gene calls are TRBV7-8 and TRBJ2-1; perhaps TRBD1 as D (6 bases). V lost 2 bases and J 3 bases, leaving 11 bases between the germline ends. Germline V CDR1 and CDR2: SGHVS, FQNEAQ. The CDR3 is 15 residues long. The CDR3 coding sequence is TGTGCCAGCAGCTTAATGGGGGCCCTCTACAATGAGCAGTTCTTC. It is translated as CASSLMGALYNEQFF.

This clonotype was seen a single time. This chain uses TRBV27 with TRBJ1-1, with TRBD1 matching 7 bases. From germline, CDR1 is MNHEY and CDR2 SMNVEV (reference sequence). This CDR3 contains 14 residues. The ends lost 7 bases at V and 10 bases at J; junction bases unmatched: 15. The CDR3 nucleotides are TGTGCCAGCATGCCCCTCGCAGGGGGTTACTCAGCTTTCTTT. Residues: CASMPLAGGYSAFF.

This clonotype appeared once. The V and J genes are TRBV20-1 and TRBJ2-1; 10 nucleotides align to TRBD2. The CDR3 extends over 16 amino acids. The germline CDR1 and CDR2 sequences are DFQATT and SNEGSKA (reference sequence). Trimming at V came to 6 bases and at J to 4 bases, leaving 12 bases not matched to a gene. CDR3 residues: CSATTRTSGVYNEQFF. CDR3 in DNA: TGCAGTGCAACTACTCGGACTAGCGGAGTTTACAATGAGCAGTTCTTC.

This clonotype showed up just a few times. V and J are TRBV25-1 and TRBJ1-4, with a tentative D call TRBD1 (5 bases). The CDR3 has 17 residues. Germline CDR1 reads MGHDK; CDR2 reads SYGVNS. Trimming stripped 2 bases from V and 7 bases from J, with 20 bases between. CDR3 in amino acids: CASSETPTGPEIEKLFF. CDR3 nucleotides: TGTGCCAGCAGTGAAACCCCAACGGGACCGGAGATTGAAAAACTGTTTTTT.

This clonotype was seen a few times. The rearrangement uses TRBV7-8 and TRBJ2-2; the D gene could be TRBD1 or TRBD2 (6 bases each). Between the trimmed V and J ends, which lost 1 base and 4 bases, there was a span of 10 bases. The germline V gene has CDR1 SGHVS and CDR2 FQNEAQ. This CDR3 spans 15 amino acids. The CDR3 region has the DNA TGTGCCAGCAGCTTAGGAGGGGGGTCCACCGGGGAGCTGTTTTTT. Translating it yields CASSLGGGSTGELFF.

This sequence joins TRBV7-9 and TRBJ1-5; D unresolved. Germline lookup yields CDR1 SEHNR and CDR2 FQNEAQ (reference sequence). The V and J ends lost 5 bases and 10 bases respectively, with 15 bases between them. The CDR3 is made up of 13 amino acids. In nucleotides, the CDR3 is TGTGCCAGCAGCGAGGGTTCCACGGGACCCCAGCATTTT. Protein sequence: CASSEGSTGPQHF.

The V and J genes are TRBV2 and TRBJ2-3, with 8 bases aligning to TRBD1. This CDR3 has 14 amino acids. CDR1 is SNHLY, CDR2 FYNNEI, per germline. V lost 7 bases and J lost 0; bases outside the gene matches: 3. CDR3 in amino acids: CASMRDRSTDTQYF. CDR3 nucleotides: TGTGCCAGCATGAGGGACAGGAGCACAGATACGCAGTATTTT.

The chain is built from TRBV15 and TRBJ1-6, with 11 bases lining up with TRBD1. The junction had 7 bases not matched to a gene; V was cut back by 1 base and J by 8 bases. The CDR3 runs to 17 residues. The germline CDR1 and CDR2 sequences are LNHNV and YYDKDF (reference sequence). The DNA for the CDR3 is TGTGCCACCAGCAGAGGGACAGGGGGCCGGGCGTATTCACCCCTCCACTTT. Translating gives CATSRGTGGRAYSPLHF.

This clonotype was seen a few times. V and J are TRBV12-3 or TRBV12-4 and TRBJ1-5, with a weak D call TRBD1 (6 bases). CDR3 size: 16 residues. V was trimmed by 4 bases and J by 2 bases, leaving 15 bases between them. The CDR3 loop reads CASSSNRVRGNQPQHF. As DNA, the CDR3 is TGTGCCAGCAGTTCAAACAGGGTTAGAGGCAATCAGCCCCAGCATTTT.

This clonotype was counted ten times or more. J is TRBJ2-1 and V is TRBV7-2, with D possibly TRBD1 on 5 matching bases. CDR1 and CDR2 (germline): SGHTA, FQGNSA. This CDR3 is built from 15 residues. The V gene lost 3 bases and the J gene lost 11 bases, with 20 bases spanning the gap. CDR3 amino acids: CASSFDLGQGKKQFF. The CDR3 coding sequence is TGTGCCAGCAGCTTCGATCTCGGGCAGGGAAAAAAGCAGTTCTTC.

The CDR3 DNA reads as TGTGCCAGCAGCTTAGTCGCTAGCGGGGATGAGCAGTTCTTC. This sequence encodes CASSLVASGDEQFF. The chain is built from TRBV7-6 and TRBJ2-1; 9 positions match TRBD2. CDR3 length: 14 amino acids. Trimming cost V 1 base and J 8 bases; bases outside gene matches: 3. The V gene's germline CDR1 is SGHVS and CDR2 FNYEAQ.

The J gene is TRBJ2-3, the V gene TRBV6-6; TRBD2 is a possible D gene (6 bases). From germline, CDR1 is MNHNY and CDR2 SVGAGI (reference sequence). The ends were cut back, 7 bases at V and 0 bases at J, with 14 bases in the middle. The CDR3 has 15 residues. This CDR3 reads CASNPGGASTDTQYF. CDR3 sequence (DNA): TGTGCCAGCAACCCCGGGGGAGCTAGCACAGATACGCAGTATTTT.

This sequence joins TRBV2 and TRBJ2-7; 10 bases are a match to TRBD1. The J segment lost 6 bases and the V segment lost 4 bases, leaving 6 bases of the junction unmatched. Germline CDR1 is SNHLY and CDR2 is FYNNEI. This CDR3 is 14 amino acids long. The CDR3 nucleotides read TGTGCCAGCAGTGGTCGACAGGGGGCAGGCGAGCAGTACTTC. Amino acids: CASSGRQGAGEQYF. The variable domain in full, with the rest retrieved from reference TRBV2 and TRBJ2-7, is EPEVTQTPSHQVTQMGQEVILRCVPISNHLYFYWYRQILGQKVEFLVSFYNNEISEKSEIFDDQFSVERPDGSNFTLKIRSTKLEDSAMYFCASSGRQGAGEQYFGPGTRLTVT.

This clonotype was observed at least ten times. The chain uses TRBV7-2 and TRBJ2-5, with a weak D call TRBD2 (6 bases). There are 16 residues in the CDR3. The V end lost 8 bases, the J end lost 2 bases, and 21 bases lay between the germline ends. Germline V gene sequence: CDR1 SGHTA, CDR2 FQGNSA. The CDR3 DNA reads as TGTGCCAGCCCCGACAGCGGGTCAGCCAATCAAGAGACCCAGTACTTC. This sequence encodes CASPDSGSANQETQYF.

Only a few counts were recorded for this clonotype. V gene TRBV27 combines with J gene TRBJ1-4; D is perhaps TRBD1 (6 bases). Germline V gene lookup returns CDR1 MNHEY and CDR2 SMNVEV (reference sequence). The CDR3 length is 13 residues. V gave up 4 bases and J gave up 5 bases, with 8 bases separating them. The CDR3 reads CASSWTANEKLFF. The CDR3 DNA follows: TGTGCCAGCAGTTGGACAGCCAATGAAAAACTGTTTTTT.

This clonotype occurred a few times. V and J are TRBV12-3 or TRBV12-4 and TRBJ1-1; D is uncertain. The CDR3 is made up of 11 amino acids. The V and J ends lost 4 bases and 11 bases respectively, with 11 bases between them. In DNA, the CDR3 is TGTGCCAGCAGTTCTTTGGGATCGGCTTTCTTT. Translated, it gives CASSSLGSAFF.

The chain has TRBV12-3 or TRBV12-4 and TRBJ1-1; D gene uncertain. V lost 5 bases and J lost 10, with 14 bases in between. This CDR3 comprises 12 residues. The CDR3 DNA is TGTGCCAGCAGTCCACCGACGGGATCAGCTTTCTTT. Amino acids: CASSPPTGSAFF.

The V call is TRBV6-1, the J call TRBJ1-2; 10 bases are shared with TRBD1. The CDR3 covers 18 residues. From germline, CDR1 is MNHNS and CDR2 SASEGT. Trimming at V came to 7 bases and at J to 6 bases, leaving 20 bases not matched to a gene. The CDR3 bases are TGTGCCAGCACCCCGACGGGGACAGGGGCGATGATGGGTGATGGCTACACCTTC. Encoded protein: CASTPTGTGAMMGDGYTF.

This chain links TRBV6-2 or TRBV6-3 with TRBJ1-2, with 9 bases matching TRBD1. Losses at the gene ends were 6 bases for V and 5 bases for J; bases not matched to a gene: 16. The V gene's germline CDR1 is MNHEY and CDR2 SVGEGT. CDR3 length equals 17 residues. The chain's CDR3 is CASSQLPTGGNRYGYTF. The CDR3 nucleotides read TGTGCCAGCAGCCAACTACCGACAGGGGGTAATCGGTATGGCTACACCTTC.

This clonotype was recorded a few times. The CDR3 loop is CASSIKASGKGNVKGQAKNIQYF. In nucleotides, the CDR3 is TGTGCCAGTAGTATCAAGGCTAGCGGGAAGGGAAATGTGAAAGGGCAAGCCAAAAACATTCAGTACTTC. The chain combines TRBV19 with TRBJ2-4; 9 bases match TRBD2. The CDR3 runs 23 residues. Trimming cost V 3 bases and J 0 bases; bases outside gene matches: 24. The germline CDR1 and CDR2 sequences are LNHDA and SQIVND (reference sequence).

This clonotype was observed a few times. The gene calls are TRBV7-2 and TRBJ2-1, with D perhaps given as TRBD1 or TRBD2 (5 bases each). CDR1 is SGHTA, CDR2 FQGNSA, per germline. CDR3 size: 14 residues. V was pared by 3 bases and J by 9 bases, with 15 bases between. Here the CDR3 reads CASSFLRDVGEQFF. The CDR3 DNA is TGTGCCAGCAGCTTTTTAAGGGACGTCGGTGAGCAGTTCTTC.